This T cell receptor (beta chain) was sequenced in a study of vaccination effects on CD4 cells after COVID-19. Study-wide background: From a couple of convalescent patients, samples were taken 16 days and one week before vaccination. Whole-study results and caveats: Convalescents' spike-reactive clones after vaccination were mainly made up of new clones that the vaccine induced.

In regard to this clone: Its target is not known.

Clones were read by immunoSEQ multiplex PCR, and TCRdb kept only the in-frame ones, dropping some. The sample lists tens of thousands of clones, 55% to 75% occurring once. The culture ran for about eleven days before CD4+ T cells were isolated. In the cultures, half the medium was exchanged for IL-2 medium on days 3 and 7. Trimming took off 0 bases at V and 3 bases at J, with 11 bases between the two ends. The CDR3 loop spans 14 amino acids. Germline CDR1 GTSNPN, CDR2 SVGIG (reference sequence). This receptor was obtained from a human donor who had a prior SARS-CoV-2 infection. The sample in question was CD4+ T cells from PBMCs cultured without peptide, obtained before COVID-19 vaccination. The chain is built from TRBV30 and TRBJ1-2; the D gene is possibly TRBD1 (5 bases). The CDR3 sequence: CAWSVRDSYYGYTF. For the CDR3, the DNA is TGTGCCTGGAGTGTACGTGACAGTTACTATGGCTACACCTTC.